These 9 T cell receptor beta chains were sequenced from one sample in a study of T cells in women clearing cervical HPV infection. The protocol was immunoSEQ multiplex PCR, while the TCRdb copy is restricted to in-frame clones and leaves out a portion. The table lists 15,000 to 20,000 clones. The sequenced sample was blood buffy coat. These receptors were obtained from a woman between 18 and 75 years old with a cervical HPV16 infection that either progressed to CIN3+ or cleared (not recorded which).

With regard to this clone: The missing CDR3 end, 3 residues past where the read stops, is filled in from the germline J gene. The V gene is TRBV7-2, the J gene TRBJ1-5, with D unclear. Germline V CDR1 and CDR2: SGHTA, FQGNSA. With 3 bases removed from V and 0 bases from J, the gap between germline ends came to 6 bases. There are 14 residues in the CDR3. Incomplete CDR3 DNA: TGTGCCAGCAGCTTCAGAGATAGCAATCAGCCC. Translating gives CASSFRDSNQP. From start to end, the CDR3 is CASSFRDSNQPQHF.

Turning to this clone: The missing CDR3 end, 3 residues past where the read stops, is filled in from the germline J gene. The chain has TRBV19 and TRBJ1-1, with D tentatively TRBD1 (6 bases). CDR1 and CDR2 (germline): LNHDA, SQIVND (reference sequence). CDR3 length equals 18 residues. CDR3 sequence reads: CASSITSGGAKIYNEAFF. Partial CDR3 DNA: TGTGCCAGTAGTATTACTAGCGGGGGGGCCAAAATCTACAATGAG.

CDR3: CASSEGRYNEQFF. CDR3 bases read: TGTGCCAGCAGCGAGGGGCGGTACAATGAG. The rearrangement joins TRBV12-3 or TRBV12-4 to TRBJ2-1; D tentatively fits TRBD1 or TRBD2 (5 bases each). Sequencing ends 3 residues short of the CDR3 end; the germline J gene provides the rest. Trimming stripped 6 bases from V and 4 bases from J, with 10 bases between. The CDR3 is 13 amino acids.

CDR3 in amino acids: CASSWDSDRGEQYF. The sequenced part of the CDR3 DNA is TGCGCCAGCAGTTGGGACTCCGATCGTGGCGAG. V gene TRBV5-1 combines with J gene TRBJ2-7; D is possibly TRBD2 (6 bases). From the germline J gene comes the end of the CDR3, since the read stops 3 residues before it. CDR3 size: 14 residues. V was pared by 5 bases and J by 6 bases, with 18 bases between. Germline V CDR1 and CDR2: SGHRS, YFSETQ.

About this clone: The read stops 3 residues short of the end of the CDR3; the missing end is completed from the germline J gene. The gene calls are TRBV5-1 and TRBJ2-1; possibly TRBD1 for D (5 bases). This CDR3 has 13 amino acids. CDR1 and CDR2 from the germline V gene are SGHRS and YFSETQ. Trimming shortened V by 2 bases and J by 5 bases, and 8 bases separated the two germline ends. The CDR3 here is CASSFQGNNEQFF. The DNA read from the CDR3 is TGCGCCAGCAGCTTCCAGGGCAACAATGAG.

The CDR3: CASSPQRGYSGNTIYF. The CDR3 bases that were read are TGTGCCAGCTCACCACAGAGGGGGTACTCTGGAAACACC. V and J are TRBV18 and TRBJ1-3, with D maybe TRBD1 (6 bases). The read stops 3 residues short of the end of the CDR3; the missing end is completed from the germline J gene. The CDR3 runs 16 residues. V gave up 1 base and J gave up 0 bases, with 10 bases separating them. Germline V gene data show CDR1 as KGHSH and CDR2 as LQKENI.

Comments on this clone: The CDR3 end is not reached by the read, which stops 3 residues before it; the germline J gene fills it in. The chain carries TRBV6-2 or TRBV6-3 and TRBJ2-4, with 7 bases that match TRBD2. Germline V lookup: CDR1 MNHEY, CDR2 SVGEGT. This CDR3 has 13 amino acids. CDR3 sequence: CASTGTKTVVQYF. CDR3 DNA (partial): TGTGCCAGCACCGGGACTAAGACCGTCGTT.

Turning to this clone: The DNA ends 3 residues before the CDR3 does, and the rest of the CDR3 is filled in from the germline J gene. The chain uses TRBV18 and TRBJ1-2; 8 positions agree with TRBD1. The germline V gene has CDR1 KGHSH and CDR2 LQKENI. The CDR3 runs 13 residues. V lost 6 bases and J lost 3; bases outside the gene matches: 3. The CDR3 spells CASSSTGDYGYTF. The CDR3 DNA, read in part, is TGTGCCAGCTCCTCGACAGGGGACTATGGC.

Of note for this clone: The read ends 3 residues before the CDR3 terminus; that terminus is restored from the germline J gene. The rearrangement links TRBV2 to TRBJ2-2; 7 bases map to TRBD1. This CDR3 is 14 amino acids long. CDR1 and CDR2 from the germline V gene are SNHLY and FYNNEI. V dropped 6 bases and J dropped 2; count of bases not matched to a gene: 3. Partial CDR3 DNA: TGTGCCAGCAGCTGGGACAGTAACACCGGGGAG. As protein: CASSWDSNTGE. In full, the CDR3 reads CASSWDSNTGELFF.